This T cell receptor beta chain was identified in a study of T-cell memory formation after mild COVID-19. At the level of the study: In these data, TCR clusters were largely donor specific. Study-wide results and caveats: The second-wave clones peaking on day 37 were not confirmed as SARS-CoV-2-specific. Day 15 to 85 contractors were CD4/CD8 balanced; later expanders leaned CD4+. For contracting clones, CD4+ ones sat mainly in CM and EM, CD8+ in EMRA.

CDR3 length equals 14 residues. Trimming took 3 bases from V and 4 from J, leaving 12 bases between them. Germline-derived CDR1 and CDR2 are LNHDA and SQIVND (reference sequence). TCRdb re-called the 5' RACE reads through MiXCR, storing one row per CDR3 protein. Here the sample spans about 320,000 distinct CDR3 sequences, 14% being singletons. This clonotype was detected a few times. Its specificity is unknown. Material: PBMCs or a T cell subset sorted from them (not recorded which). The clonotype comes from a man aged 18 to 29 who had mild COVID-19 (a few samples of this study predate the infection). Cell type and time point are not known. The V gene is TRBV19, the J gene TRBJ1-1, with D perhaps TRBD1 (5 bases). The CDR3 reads CASSIGGLLTEAFF. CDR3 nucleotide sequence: TGTGCCAGTAGTATCGGGGGTTTGCTCACTGAAGCTTTCTTT.